This TCR beta chain derives from a study of blood T cell repertoires in COVID-19. Overall study context: Acute and convalescent COVID-19 specimens originated in the United States, Italy and Spain. Sample material is recorded as cDNA or gDNA derived from T cells, B-cell-depleted T cells, or PBMCs.

Authors' methods: Reference gene primer amplification gave nucleated cell count estimates. Assay: immunoSEQ multiplex PCR; the TCRdb copy retains only in-frame clones and omits some. That table supplies the V and J calls and clone size; D and trimming were determined from the DNA. The sample lists some 220,000 clones, about 83% seen once, with roughly 4% in the top ten. Germline V gene data show CDR1 as MNHNY and CDR2 as SVGAGI (reference sequence). The CDR3 loop spans 16 amino acids. V was pared by 4 bases and J by 2 bases, with 8 bases of the junction left unmatched. Sequenced input: peripheral blood. The chain links TRBV6-6 to TRBJ2-7, with 10 bases matching TRBD1. The TCR comes from a man in his fifties or sixties with acute or convalescent COVID-19. The CDR3 region has the DNA TGTGCCAGCAGTTCGACCGGGACAGGGGATCCCTACGAGCAGTACTTC. It codes for CASSSTGTGDPYEQYF.